The clone carrying this T cell receptor beta chain has just one count. One junction end does not reproduce the germline sequence, and a read error may be involved. The V gene's germline CDR1 is SGDLS and CDR2 YYNGEE. This CDR3 region has 9 residues. These data are taken from a study of cytotoxic CD8 clonotypes in ibrutinib-treated CLL. Using immunoSEQ multiplex PCR, the repertoire was profiled, and TCRdb retains in-frame clones only, with some absent. The sample holds roughly 250,000 clones, less than 75% seen once. The chain is built from TRBV9 and TRBJ1-1; D is unresolved. The sample consisted of PBMCs, taken after 24 months of ibrutinib treatment. This receptor was identified in a human donor with chronic lymphocytic leukemia. The DNA for the CDR3 is TGCGGCGGGGAGACTGAAGCTTTCTTT. The encoded protein is CGGETEAFF.